Detailed here is one TCR beta chain. This record comes from a study of cytomegalovirus exposure and HLA in healthy donors. Germline V gene data show CDR1 as LGHNA and CDR2 as YNFKEQ. The length of the CDR3 is 13 residues. With 0 bases removed from V and 4 bases from J, the gap between germline ends came to 7 bases. The PCR employed 60 Vbeta primers together with 13 Jbeta primers. Only in-frame clones appear in the TCRdb table, and some are missing; sequencing was by immunoSEQ multiplex PCR. The table includes 55,000 to 80,000 clones, about 82% detected once. The chain joins TRBV4-2 to TRBJ2-7; D is undetermined. The receptor was derived from a woman aged 25 to 45 in good health and CMV-seronegative. Sequencing was performed on PBMCs. The CDR3 DNA is TGTGCCAGCAGCCAAGATACAATTTACGAGCAGTACTTC. Its translation: CASSQDTIYEQYF.